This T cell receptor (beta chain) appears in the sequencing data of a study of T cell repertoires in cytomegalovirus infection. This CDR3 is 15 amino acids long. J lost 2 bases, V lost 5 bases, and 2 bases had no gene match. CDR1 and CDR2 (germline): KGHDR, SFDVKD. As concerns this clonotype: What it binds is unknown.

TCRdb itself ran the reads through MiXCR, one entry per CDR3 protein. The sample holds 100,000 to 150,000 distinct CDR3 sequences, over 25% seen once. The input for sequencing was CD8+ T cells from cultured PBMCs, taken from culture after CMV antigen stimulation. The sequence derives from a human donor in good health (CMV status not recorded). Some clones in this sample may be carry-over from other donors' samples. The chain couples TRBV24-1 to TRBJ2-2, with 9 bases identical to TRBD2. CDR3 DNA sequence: TGTGCCACCAGTGGACTAGCGGTAAACACCGGGGAGCTGTTTTTT. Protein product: CATSGLAVNTGELFF.